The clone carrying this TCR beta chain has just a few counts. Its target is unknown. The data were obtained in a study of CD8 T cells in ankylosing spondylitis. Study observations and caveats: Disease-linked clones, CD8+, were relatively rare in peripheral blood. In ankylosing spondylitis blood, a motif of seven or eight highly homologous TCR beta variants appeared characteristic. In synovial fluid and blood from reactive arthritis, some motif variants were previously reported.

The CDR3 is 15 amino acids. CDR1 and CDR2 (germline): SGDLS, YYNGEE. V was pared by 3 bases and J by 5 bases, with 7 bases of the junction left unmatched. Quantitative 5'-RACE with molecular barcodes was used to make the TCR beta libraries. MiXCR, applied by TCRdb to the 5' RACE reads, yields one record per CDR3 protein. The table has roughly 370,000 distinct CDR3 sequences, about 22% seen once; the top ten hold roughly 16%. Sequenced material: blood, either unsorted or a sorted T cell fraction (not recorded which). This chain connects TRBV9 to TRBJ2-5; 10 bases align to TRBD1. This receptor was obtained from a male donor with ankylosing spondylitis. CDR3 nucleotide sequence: TGTGCCAGCAGCGCTTCTGGGACAGGGGATGAGACCCAGTACTTC. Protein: CASSASGTGDETQYF. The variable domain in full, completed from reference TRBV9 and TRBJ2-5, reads DSGVTQTPKHLITATGQRVTLRCSPRSGDLSVYWYQQSLDQGLQFLIQYYNGEERAKGNILERFSAQQFPDLHSELNLSSLELGDSALYFCASSASGTGDETQYFGPGTRLLVL.